This T cell receptor beta chain was retrieved from a study of blood T cell repertoires in COVID-19. Across the study: T cells, B-cell-depleted T cells, or PBMCs supplied cDNA or gDNA.

The method was immunoSEQ multiplex PCR; TCRdb's version includes in-frame clones alone and lacks a portion of them. Of about 350,000 clones listed, approximately 89% are singletons. One Seattle source followed patients from active infection through their disease course. Looked up from germline, CDR1 is SGHTA and CDR2 is FQGTGA. Trimming stripped 4 bases from V and 1 base from J, with 11 bases between. This CDR3 has 15 amino acids. The receptor was derived from an older woman with COVID-19, enrolled during active disease. The V call is TRBV7-3, the J call TRBJ2-1; possibly TRBD2 for D (7 bases). Material for sequencing was peripheral blood. CDR3: CASSSGGPSYNEQFF. The CDR3 DNA reads as TGTGCCAGCAGCTCCGGGGGGCCGTCCTACAATGAGCAGTTCTTC.